This T cell receptor (beta chain) was observed in a study of blood T cell repertoires in COVID-19. The overall study: Collection of acute and convalescent COVID-19 samples took place in the United States, Italy and Spain.

Only one count was recorded for this clone. Germline assignment: CDR1 KGHDR and CDR2 SFDVKD. The CDR3 length is 14 residues. The V gene lost 3 bases and the J gene lost 4 bases, with 10 bases spanning the gap. Participants were aged about 18 to 100 years from 24 US areas. Cohorts were based on clinical histories the participants reported. Clones were sequenced by immunoSEQ multiplex PCR, and TCRdb holds only the in-frame ones, with some missing. The table has some 190,000 clones, roughly 83% seen once. This clonotype was sampled from a man aged 40-49 years with acute COVID-19. The chain combines TRBV24-1 with TRBJ2-3, with D perhaps TRBD2 (6 bases). Sequenced material: PBMCs or T cells enriched from blood (not recorded which). The CDR3 DNA reads as TGTGCCACCAGTGATACCGGGGACTCAGATACGCAGTATTTT. Translating gives CATSDTGDSDTQYF.